This T cell receptor (beta chain) was recorded in a study of Tregs in tolerant kidney transplant recipients. With 6 bases clipped from V and 8 bases from J, the junction kept 15 bases outside the gene matches. Germline V CDR1 and CDR2: MDHEN, SYDVKM. CDR3 length equals 16 residues. Overall study results and limits: Changing PCR primers prevented nucleotide comparison between some patients' samples.

Clones were sequenced by immunoSEQ multiplex PCR, and TCRdb holds only the in-frame ones, with some missing. The sample lists nearly 95,000 clones, roughly 93% occurring once. Comment on this clone: Antigen unknown.

The chain uses TRBV28 and TRBJ2-1; 8 positions match TRBD2. This clonotype was sampled from a human donor who received a combined kidney and bone marrow transplant. The sequencing here drew on CD4+ T cells from blood, taken before the transplant. The DNA of the CDR3 is TGTGCCAGCAGACAACTGGTCGGGGGGGCATGGGATGAGCAGTTCTTC. Protein product: CASRQLVGGAWDEQFF.